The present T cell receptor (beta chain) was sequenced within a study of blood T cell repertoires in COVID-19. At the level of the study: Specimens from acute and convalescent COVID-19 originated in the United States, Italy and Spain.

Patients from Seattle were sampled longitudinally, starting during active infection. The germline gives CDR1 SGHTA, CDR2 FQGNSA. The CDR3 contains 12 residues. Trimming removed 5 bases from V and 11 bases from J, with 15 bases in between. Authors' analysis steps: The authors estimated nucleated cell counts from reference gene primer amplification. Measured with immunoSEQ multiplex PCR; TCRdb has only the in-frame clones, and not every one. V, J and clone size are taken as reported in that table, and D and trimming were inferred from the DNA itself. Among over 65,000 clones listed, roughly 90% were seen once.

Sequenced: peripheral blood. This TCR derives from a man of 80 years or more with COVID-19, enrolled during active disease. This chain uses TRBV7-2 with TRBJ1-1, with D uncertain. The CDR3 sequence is CASSLRGLRAFF. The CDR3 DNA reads TGTGCCAGCAGCCTTCGGGGATTGAGGGCTTTCTTT.